The 29 T cell receptor beta chains given below trace back to one sample, sequenced in a study of cytomegalovirus exposure and HLA in healthy donors. A multiplex PCR was run with 60 Vbeta primers and 13 Jbeta primers. Profiled with immunoSEQ multiplex PCR; TCRdb holds only in-frame clones, not every one. The sample lists around 120,000 clones, 50% to 65% occurring once. The source material was PBMCs. The origin of the receptors is a man aged 25-45 years in good health and CMV-seropositive.

The table lists this clone with a few counts. The chain carries TRBV5-1 and TRBJ2-3, with TRBD2 matching over 8 bases. V lost 3 bases, J lost 0 bases, and 6 bases stayed unmatched. CDR1 and CDR2 (germline): SGHRS, YFSETQ. The CDR3 runs 16 residues. The CDR3 reads CASSSGGAGSTDTQYF. CDR3 nucleotides: TGCGCCAGCAGCTCCGGGGGGGCTGGGAGCACAGATACGCAGTATTTT.

This clone showed up just a few times. This chain joins TRBV5-6 and TRBJ2-7; TRBD1 agrees at 7 bases. The CDR3 has 14 residues. Germline V gene lookup returns CDR1 SGHDT and CDR2 YYEEEE. V lost 2 bases, J lost 2 bases, and 4 bases stayed unmatched. As DNA, the CDR3 is TGTGCCAGCAGCTTACAGGGGCCAGCCTACGAGCAGTACTTC. It is translated as CASSLQGPAYEQYF.

This clone has a handful of counts. This sequence joins TRBV7-2 and TRBJ2-1; D is undetermined. The CDR3 runs 11 residues. Germline V lookup: CDR1 SGHTA, CDR2 FQGNSA. Trimming cost V 5 bases and J 3 bases, with 2 bases left between them. CDR3 region: CASSHYNEQFF. In DNA, the CDR3 is TGTGCCAGCAGCCACTACAATGAGCAGTTCTTC.

The genes are TRBV7-9 and TRBJ2-5; possible D gene TRBD2, 6 bases. The CDR3 has 14 residues. Trimming pared 5 bases from V and 5 bases from J, leaving 15 bases between. CDR1 SEHNR and CDR2 FQNEAQ come from the germline V gene (reference sequence). The CDR3 here is CASSTRTTSETQYF. CDR3 in DNA: TGTGCCAGCAGCACCAGGACTACCTCGGAGACCCAGTACTTC.

Only a few counts were recorded for this clone. The rearrangement links TRBV4-2 to TRBJ2-1; 7 positions match TRBD1. V lost 1 base to trimming and J lost 4 bases; unmatched junction nucleotides: 7. Looked up from germline, CDR1 is LGHNA and CDR2 is YNFKEQ. The CDR3 is 16 residues long. The CDR3 coding sequence is TGTGCCAGCAGCCAAGTCGACAGGGTCGGGTACAATGAGCAGTTCTTC. Its translation: CASSQVDRVGYNEQFF.

The rearrangement joins TRBV6-5 to TRBJ1-1, with 7 bases lining up with TRBD1. V gave up 2 bases and J gave up 0 bases; unmatched junction bases: 0. This CDR3 is built from 14 residues. CDR1 and CDR2 (germline): MNHEY, SVGAGI. The CDR3 spells CASSYDRVNTEAFF. DNA for the CDR3: TGTGCCAGCAGTTACGACAGGGTGAACACTGAAGCTTTCTTT.

This clone was seen a few times. The V call is TRBV6-5, the J call TRBJ1-5, with a possible D match to TRBD1 (5 bases). CDR3 length: 14 amino acids. Germline V gene lookup returns CDR1 MNHEY and CDR2 SVGAGI. V lost 7 bases to trimming and J lost 2 bases, with 12 bases between them. The CDR3 loop reads CASTPGSGNQPQHF. DNA of the CDR3: TGTGCCAGCACTCCAGGGTCGGGCAATCAGCCCCAGCATTTT.

The genes are TRBV7-9 and TRBJ2-5; 11 nucleotides match TRBD2. Germline V gene sequence: CDR1 SEHNR, CDR2 FQNEAQ (reference sequence). With V trimmed by 4 bases and J by 6 bases, 10 bases remained unmatched. The CDR3 has 16 amino acids. CDR3 sequence (DNA): TGTGCCAGCAGCTCAGTGACTAGCGGGGAAGGGCAGACCCAGTACTTC. Translated: CASSSVTSGEGQTQYF. Based on the CDR3 plus reference TRBV7-9 and TRBJ2-5, the full variable domain is DTGVSQNPRHKITKRGQNVTFRCDPISEHNRLYWYRQTLGQGPEFLTYFQNEAQLEKSRLLSDRFSAERPKGSFSTLEIQRTEQGDSAMYLCASSSVTSGEGQTQYFGPGTRLLVL.

The chain recombines TRBV5-1 with TRBJ1-6; D perhaps matches TRBD1 (5 bases). V gave up 0 bases and J gave up 11 bases, with 15 bases separating them. CDR3 size: 15 residues. Germline loops: CDR1 SGHRS, CDR2 YFSETQ. Here the CDR3 reads CASSLASQGKAPLHF. Written as DNA, the CDR3 is TGCGCCAGCAGCTTGGCAAGCCAGGGTAAAGCACCCCTCCACTTT.

V usage is TRBV19 and J usage is TRBJ2-7; a weak D match, TRBD2 (7 bases). The CDR3 extends over 13 amino acids. Trimming stripped 6 bases from V and 7 bases from J, with 16 bases between. Germline CDR1 LNHDA, CDR2 SQIVND (reference sequence). CDR3: CASSAREGGEQYF. CDR3 sequence (DNA): TGTGCCAGTAGCGCCAGAGAGGGGGGGGAGCAGTACTTC.

The V gene is TRBV7-9, the J gene TRBJ2-1; the D is unclear. This CDR3 comprises 15 residues. V dropped 5 bases and J dropped 7 bases, with 18 bases sitting between them. CDR1 and CDR2 from the germline V gene are SEHNR and FQNEAQ (reference sequence). Here the CDR3 DNA reads TGTGCCAGCAGCCCGGTCGCGGCGGAGAAAAATGAGCAGTTCTTC. Protein: CASSPVAAEKNEQFF.

This clone was observed a few times. The chain employs TRBV7-9 and TRBJ1-2, with 7 positions matching TRBD1. The CDR3 has 16 amino acids. V lost 5 bases to trimming and J lost 2 bases; unmatched junction nucleotides: 11. Germline values: CDR1 SEHNR, CDR2 FQNEAQ (reference sequence). The DNA for the CDR3 is TGTGCCAGCAGCACCCGACAGGGATCGACAAACTATGGCTACACCTTC. Its translation: CASSTRQGSTNYGYTF.

The gene calls are TRBV2 and TRBJ1-6, with D tentatively TRBD1 (5 bases). CDR1 and CDR2 (germline): SNHLY, FYNNEI. The V and J ends lost 4 bases and 10 bases respectively, with 14 bases between them. The CDR3 consists of 14 residues. CDR3 loop: CASSGRAGYSPLHF. CDR3 coding DNA: TGTGCCAGCAGTGGGAGGGCAGGGTACTCACCCCTCCACTTT.

J is TRBJ1-1 and V is TRBV29-1; the D is unclear. V was cut by 1 base and J by 0 bases, with 12 bases left in between. CDR3 size: 15 residues. Per the germline V gene, CDR1 is SQVTM and CDR2 is ANQGSEA. This CDR3 is CSVEVAQIMNTEAFF. CDR3 DNA: TGCAGCGTTGAAGTGGCACAGATCATGAACACTGAAGCTTTCTTT. The whole variable domain, remainder taken from reference TRBV29-1 and TRBJ1-1, is SAVISQKPSRDICQRGTSLTIQCQVDSQVTMMFWYRQQPGQSLTLIATANQGSEATYESGFVIDKFPISRPNLTFSTLTVSNMSPEDSSIYLCSVEVAQIMNTEAFFGQGTRLTVV.

This rearrangement joins TRBV6-1 to TRBJ2-7; perhaps TRBD2 as D (6 bases). The ends were cut back, 0 bases at V and 2 bases at J, with 11 bases in the middle. The germline CDR1 and CDR2 sequences are MNHNS and SASEGT. This CDR3 contains 15 residues. The CDR3 nucleotides read TGTGCCAGCAGTGAAGCTGTGGCGGGGACCTACGAGCAGTACTTC. As protein: CASSEAVAGTYEQYF.

The J gene is TRBJ2-1, the V gene TRBV4-1; 15 nucleotides line up with TRBD2. V lost 3 bases and J lost 12; bases outside the gene matches: 6. The CDR3 sequence is 15 residues long. Germline V gives CDR1 MGHRA, CDR2 YSYEKL. The CDR3 loop is CASSHGLAGGPGQFF. DNA for the CDR3: TGCGCCAGCAGCCACGGACTAGCGGGGGGGCCGGGGCAGTTCTTC.

This clone was counted once. The chain carries TRBV7-6 and TRBJ1-1, with D tentatively TRBD1 (5 bases). Germline lookup yields CDR1 SGHVS and CDR2 FNYEAQ. The V end lost 2 bases, the J end lost 1 base, and 17 bases lay between the germline ends. The CDR3 loop spans 17 amino acids. CDR3 sequence reads: CASSLSIGVGENTEAFF. Written as DNA, the CDR3 is TGTGCCAGCAGCTTATCCATTGGGGTAGGGGAGAACACTGAAGCTTTCTTT.

This clone was counted only a few times. The rearrangement links TRBV5-4 to TRBJ2-1; tentative D call: TRBD1 (5 bases). Germline lookup yields CDR1 SGHNT and CDR2 YYREEE (reference sequence). The germline V and J ends were trimmed by 7 bases and 6 bases, with 14 bases remaining between them. The CDR3 has 13 residues. DNA for the CDR3: TGTGCCAGCGCACGGGTGGGGCCCAATGAGCAGTTCTTC. This gives the protein CASARVGPNEQFF.

CDR3: CASTSGSGGASYNEQFF. The CDR3 DNA is TGTGCCAGCACCTCAGGTAGCGGGGGGGCTTCCTACAATGAGCAGTTCTTC. V gene TRBV7-9 combines with J gene TRBJ2-1; 11 bases are a match to TRBD2. V dropped 7 bases and J dropped 1; count of bases not matched to a gene: 9. CDR3 length equals 17 residues. Germline V CDR1 and CDR2: SEHNR, FQNEAQ (reference sequence).

This clone was observed a few times. J is TRBJ1-5 and V is TRBV4-1; D may be TRBD1 (5 bases). Germline V gives CDR1 MGHRA, CDR2 YSYEKL. This CDR3 is 15 amino acids long. Trimming shortened V by 7 bases and J by 3 bases, and 16 bases separated the two germline ends. In DNA form, the CDR3 reads TGCGCCAGCAAAGACCTGGCAGGGTCCAATCAGCCCCAGCATTTT. It is translated as CASKDLAGSNQPQHF.

The gene calls are TRBV9 and TRBJ1-2; 8 nucleotides align to TRBD1. The germline V gene encodes CDR1 SGDLS and CDR2 YYNGEE. The ends lost 7 bases at V and 8 bases at J; junction bases unmatched: 16. This CDR3 is 15 amino acids long. The CDR3 loop reads CASGTDRGPTGGYTF. CDR3 bases: TGTGCCAGCGGGACAGACAGGGGCCCAACTGGAGGCTACACCTTC.

The chain links TRBV6-5 to TRBJ2-3; no clear D gene. Germline loops: CDR1 MNHEY, CDR2 SVGAGI. The V and J ends lost 7 bases and 4 bases respectively, with 15 bases between them. This CDR3 contains 14 residues. CDR3 DNA sequence: TGTGCCAGCAATTCGCTTATGAGGCCAGATACGCAGTATTTT. It translates to CASNSLMRPDTQYF.

This chain connects TRBV2 to TRBJ2-7; D is perhaps TRBD2 (5 bases). The ends were cut back, 4 bases at V and 1 base at J, with 11 bases in the middle. The CDR3 runs 14 residues. CDR1 and CDR2 from the germline V gene are SNHLY and FYNNEI. The CDR3 protein is CASSAGGGSYEQYF. The CDR3 DNA sequence: TGTGCCAGCAGTGCAGGTGGCGGGTCCTACGAGCAGTACTTC.

The CDR3 DNA is TGTGCCAAACAGCTACTGAATGAAAAACTGTTTTTT. Translation: CAKQLLNEKLFF. This chain joins TRBV2 and TRBJ1-4; D uncertain. V gave up 10 bases and J gave up 5 bases, with 11 bases separating them. This CDR3 is 12 amino acids long. CDR1 and CDR2 (germline): SNHLY, FYNNEI.

The chain joins TRBV6-6 to TRBJ2-7; TRBD1 agrees at 8 bases. The CDR3 totals 14 residues. Germline V CDR1 and CDR2: MNHNY, SVGAGI (reference sequence). V lost 2 bases and J lost 5; bases outside the gene matches: 5. This CDR3 is CASSYGQGFHEQYF. The CDR3 region has the DNA TGTGCCAGCAGTTACGGACAGGGCTTCCACGAGCAGTACTTC.

The chain couples TRBV10-3 to TRBJ2-7, with D perhaps matching TRBD1 (5 bases). The CDR3 is 15 residues long. From germline, CDR1 is ENHRY and CDR2 SYGVKD. Between the trimmed V and J ends, which lost 4 bases and 2 bases, there was a span of 15 bases. As DNA, the CDR3 is TGTGCCATCAGTGTTAGGGCAGGACAAACCTACGAGCAGTACTTC. Protein product: CAISVRAGQTYEQYF.

This clone showed up just a few times. The J gene is TRBJ1-6, the V gene TRBV29-1; D is unclear. The V and J ends lost 4 bases and 8 bases respectively, with 12 bases between them. The length of the CDR3 is 13 residues. The germline V gene encodes CDR1 SQVTM and CDR2 ANQGSEA. Here the CDR3 reads CSVGEGRHSPLHF. CDR3 DNA: TGCAGCGTTGGGGAGGGCAGACATTCACCCCTCCACTTT. Using reference TRBV29-1 and TRBJ1-6 for the parts outside the CDR3, the full variable domain is SAVISQKPSRDICQRGTSLTIQCQVDSQVTMMFWYRQQPGQSLTLIATANQGSEATYESGFVIDKFPISRPNLTFSTLTVSNMSPEDSSIYLCSVGEGRHSPLHFGNGTRLTVT.

This sequence joins TRBV5-1 and TRBJ2-2, with a possible D match to TRBD2 (5 bases). CDR1 SGHRS and CDR2 YFSETQ come from the germline V gene. This CDR3 is 15 amino acids long. The V and J ends lost 3 bases and 0 bases respectively, with 9 bases between them. Written as DNA, the CDR3 is TGCGCCAGCAGCTCTGGACTGACGAACACCGGGGAGCTGTTTTTT. As protein: CASSSGLTNTGELFF.

This sequence joins TRBV2 and TRBJ1-5; possible D gene TRBD1, 6 bases. Germline assignment: CDR1 SNHLY and CDR2 FYNNEI. The V and J ends lost 1 base and 7 bases respectively, with 11 bases between them. This CDR3 comprises 14 residues. The CDR3 protein is CASSEGGGRQPQHF. In DNA form, the CDR3 reads TGTGCCAGCAGTGAAGGGGGGGGGCGCCAGCCCCAGCATTTT.